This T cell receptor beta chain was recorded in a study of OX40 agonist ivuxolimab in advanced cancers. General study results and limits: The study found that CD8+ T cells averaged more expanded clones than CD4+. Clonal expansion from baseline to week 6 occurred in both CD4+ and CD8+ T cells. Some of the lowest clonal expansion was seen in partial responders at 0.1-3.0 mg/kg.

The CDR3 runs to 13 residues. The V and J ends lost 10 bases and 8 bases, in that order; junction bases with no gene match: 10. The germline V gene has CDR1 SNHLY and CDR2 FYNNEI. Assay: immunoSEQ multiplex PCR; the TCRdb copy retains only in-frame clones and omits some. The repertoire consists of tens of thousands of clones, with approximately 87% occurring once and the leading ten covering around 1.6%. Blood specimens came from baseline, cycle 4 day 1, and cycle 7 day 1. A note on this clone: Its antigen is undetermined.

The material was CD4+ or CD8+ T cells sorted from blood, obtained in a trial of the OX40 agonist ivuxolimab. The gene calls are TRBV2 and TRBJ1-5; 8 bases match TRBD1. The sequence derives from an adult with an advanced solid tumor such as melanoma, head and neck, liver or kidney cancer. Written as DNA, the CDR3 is TGTGCCACCGATACAGGGGGGGGAAAGCCCCAGCATTTT. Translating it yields CATDTGGGKPQHF.